The rows below give T cell receptor beta chains drawn from one sample of a study of T cell repertoires in cytomegalovirus infection. TCRdb passed the reads through MiXCR, listing each CDR3 protein once. The profile covers about 260,000 distinct CDR3 sequences, with 12% to 15% appearing a single time and 8.8% taken by the ten largest. The sample taken for sequencing was PBMCs. These receptor sequences come from a human donor in good health (CMV status not recorded). Some clones in this sample may be carry-over from other donors' samples. Each CDR3 is given with its conserved first and last residue. The order of the fields is D gene, V gene, J gene, clone size, CDR3 DNA, CDR3 protein. The D gene is left open where the match is weak. The listing skips clone size in some rows; elsewhere it reads once, few, many or a size class.

D gene: .
V gene: TRBV6-6
J gene: TRBJ2-1
clone size: .
CDR3 DNA: TGTGCCAGCAGTTACGTAGTGGGCCATGAGCAGTTCTTC
CDR3 protein: CASSYVVGHEQFF

D gene: TRBD2
V gene: TRBV27
J gene: TRBJ2-7
clone size: many
CDR3 DNA: TGTGCCAGCAGTTTCATCCCAGCGGGAGGTCCCTACGAGCAGTACTTC
CDR3 protein: CASSFIPAGGPYEQYF

D gene: .
V gene: TRBV20-1
J gene: TRBJ2-5
clone size: .
CDR3 DNA: TGCAGTCCAGGAGGGAGTGGTATTAGGGCCCAAGAGACCCAGTACTTC
CDR3 protein: CSPGGSGIRAQETQYF

D gene: .
V gene: TRBV20-1
J gene: TRBJ2-2
clone size: few
CDR3 DNA: TGCAGTGCCGGGACTCCGAACACCGGGGAGCTGTTTTTT
CDR3 protein: CSAGTPNTGELFF

D gene: .
V gene: TRBV9
J gene: TRBJ1-3
clone size: few
CDR3 DNA: TGTGCCAGCAGCGCCTTGGACGTCTCTGGAAACACCATATATTTT
CDR3 protein: CASSALDVSGNTIYF

D gene: .
V gene: TRBV7-9
J gene: TRBJ1-4
clone size: many
CDR3 DNA: TGTGCCAGCAGCGGCTGGCGGCGGACATCAACTAATGAAAAACTGTTTTTT
CDR3 protein: CASSGWRRTSTNEKLFF

D gene: .
V gene: TRBV6-2/TRBV6-3
J gene: TRBJ2-5
clone size: .
CDR3 DNA: TGTGCCAGCGGGCGCCAAGAGACCCAGTACTTC
CDR3 protein: CASGRQETQYF

D gene: .
V gene: TRBV28
J gene: TRBJ2-2
clone size: .
CDR3 DNA: TGTGCCGGAGGGGGACAGTGGAGCGACACCGGGGAGCTGTTTTTT
CDR3 protein: CAGGGQWSDTGELFF

D gene: TRBD1
V gene: TRBV20-1
J gene: TRBJ2-7
clone size: many
CDR3 DNA: TGCAGTGCTAGAGATTTGGCAGGGGGAGTCTCCTACGAGCAGTACTTC
CDR3 protein: CSARDLAGGVSYEQYF

D gene: .
V gene: TRBV7-2
J gene: TRBJ2-3
clone size: many
CDR3 DNA: TGTGCCAGCAGCTTCCGCGAGAGAGATACGCAGTATTTT
CDR3 protein: CASSFRERDTQYF

D gene: .
V gene: TRBV7-9
J gene: TRBJ2-2
clone size: few
CDR3 DNA: TGTGCCAGCAGCTCAGGGCGGACAGCTAACACCGGGGAGCTGTTTTTT
CDR3 protein: CASSSGRTANTGELFF